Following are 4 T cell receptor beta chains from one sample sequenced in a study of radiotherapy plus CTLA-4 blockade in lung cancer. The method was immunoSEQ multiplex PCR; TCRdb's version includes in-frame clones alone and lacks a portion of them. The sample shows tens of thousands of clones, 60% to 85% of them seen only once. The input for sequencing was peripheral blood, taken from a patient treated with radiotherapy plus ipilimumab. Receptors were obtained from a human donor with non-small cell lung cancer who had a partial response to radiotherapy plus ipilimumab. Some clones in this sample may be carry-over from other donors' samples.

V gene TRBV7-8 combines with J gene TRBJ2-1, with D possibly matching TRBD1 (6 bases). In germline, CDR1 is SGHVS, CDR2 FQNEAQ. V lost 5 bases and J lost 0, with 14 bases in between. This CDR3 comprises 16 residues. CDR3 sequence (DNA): TGTGCCAGCAGCAAGGGACAACCGAGCTCCTACAATGAGCAGTTCTTC. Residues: CASSKGQPSSYNEQFF.

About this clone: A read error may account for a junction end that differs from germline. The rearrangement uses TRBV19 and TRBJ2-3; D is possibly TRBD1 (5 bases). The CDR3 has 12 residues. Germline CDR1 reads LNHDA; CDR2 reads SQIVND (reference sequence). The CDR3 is CASSISTGTQYF. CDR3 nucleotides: TGTGCCAGTAGCATTAGCACAGGTACGCAGTATTTT.

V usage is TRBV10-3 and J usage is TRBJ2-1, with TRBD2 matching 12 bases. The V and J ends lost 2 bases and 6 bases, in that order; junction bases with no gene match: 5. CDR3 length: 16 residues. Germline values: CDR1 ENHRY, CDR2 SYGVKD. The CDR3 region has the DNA TGTGCCATCAGTGAGGAACTAGCGGGAGGTGGCAATGAGCAGTTCTTC. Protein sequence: CAISEELAGGGNEQFF.

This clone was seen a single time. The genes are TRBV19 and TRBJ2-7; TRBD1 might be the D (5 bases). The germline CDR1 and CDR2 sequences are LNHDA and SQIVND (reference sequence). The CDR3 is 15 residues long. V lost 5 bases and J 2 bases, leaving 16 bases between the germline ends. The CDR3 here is CASSYAQGQAYEQYF. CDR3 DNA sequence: TGTGCCAGTAGTTACGCTCAGGGCCAGGCCTACGAGCAGTACTTC.